This T cell receptor (beta chain) was sequenced for a study of T cell responses to AZD1222 COVID-19 vaccine. Study-wide results and limits: Seropositivity was recorded at baseline in only five to seven AZD1222 recipients. Spike-specific TCR breadth and depth rose after two AZD1222 doses. Unmutated regions of variants are reportedly targeted by nearly half of spike-specific TCRs.

The table came from immunoSEQ multiplex PCR; TCRdb's copy has only in-frame clones and leaves some out. The table shows fewer than 30,000 clones, with over 90% occurring only once. The germline CDR1 and CDR2 sequences are KGHSH and LQKENI. This CDR3 is 14 amino acids long. Trimming took 4 bases from V and 4 from J, leaving 14 bases between them. A word on this clone: The antigen remains undetermined.

The sample in question was peripheral blood, obtained on day 0 of AZD1222 vaccination. V usage is TRBV18 and J usage is TRBJ2-7, with D possibly being TRBD1 (6 bases). This receptor was obtained from an adult in good health. CDR3 residues: CASSLPGTTYEQYF. The CDR3 DNA follows: TGTGCCAGCTCACTCCCCGGGACAACTTACGAGCAGTACTTC.